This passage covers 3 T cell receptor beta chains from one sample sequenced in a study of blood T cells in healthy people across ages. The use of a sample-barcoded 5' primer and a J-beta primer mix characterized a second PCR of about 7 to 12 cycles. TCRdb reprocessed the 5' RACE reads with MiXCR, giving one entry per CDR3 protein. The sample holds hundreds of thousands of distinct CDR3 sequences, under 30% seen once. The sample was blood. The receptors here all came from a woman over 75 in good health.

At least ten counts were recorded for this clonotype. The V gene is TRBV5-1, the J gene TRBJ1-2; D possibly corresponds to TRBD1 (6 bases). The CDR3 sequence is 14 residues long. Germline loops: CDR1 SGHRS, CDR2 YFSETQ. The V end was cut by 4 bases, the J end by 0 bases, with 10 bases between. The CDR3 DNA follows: TGCGCCAGCAGCATAGGACAGCCTAACTATGGCTACACCTTC. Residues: CASSIGQPNYGYTF.

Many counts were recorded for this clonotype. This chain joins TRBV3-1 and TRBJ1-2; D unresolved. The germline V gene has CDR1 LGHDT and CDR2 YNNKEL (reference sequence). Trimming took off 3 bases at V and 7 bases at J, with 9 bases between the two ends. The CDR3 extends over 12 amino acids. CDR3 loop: CASSHQVGGYTF. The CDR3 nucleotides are TGTGCCAGCAGCCACCAGGTTGGTGGCTACACCTTC.

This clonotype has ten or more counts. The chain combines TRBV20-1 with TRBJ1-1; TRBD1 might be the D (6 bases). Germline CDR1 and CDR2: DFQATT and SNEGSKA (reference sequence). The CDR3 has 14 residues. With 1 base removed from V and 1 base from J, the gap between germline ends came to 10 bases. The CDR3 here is CSARVQGPNTEAFF. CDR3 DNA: TGCAGTGCTAGAGTACAGGGCCCGAACACTGAAGCTTTCTTT.